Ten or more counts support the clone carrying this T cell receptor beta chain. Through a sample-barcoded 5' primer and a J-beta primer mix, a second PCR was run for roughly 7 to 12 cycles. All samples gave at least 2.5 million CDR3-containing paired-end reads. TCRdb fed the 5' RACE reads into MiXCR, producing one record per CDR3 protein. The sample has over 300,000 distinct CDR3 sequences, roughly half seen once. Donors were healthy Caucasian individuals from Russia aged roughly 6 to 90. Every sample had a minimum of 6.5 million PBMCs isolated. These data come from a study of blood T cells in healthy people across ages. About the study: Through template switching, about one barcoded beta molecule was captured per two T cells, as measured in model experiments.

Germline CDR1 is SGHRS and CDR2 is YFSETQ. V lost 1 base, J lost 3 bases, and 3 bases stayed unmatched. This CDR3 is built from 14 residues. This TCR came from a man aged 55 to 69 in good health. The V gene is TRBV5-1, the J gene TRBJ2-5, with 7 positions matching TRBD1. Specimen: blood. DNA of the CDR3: TGCGCCAGCAGCTTGCGAGGGACAGAAGAGACCCAGTACTTC. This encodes CASSLRGTEETQYF.